These 24 T cell receptor beta chains were sequenced from one sample in a study of T cells expressing NK-cell markers. TCRdb re-called the 5' RACE reads and gives one entry per CDR3 protein, without DNA. The sample is made up of about 390,000 distinct CDR3 sequences, and the top ten hold around 11% of it. Sequencing was carried out using blood T cells: a sorted CD56 or NKG2C T cell subset, CD4+ or CD8+ T cells, or bulk PBMC T cells (not recorded which). These receptors were obtained from a woman aged 45-65 years in good health.

This sequence joins TRBV20-1 and TRBJ1-6; TCRdb gives TRBD1 as the D gene, but with no DNA this cannot be confirmed. CDR1 DFQATT and CDR2 SNEGSKA come from the germline V gene (reference sequence). This CDR3 is 15 amino acids long. The CDR3 region is CSARDRGFYNSPLHF.

V and J are TRBV7-8 and TRBJ2-1; TCRdb selects TRBD2, and the lack of DNA leaves this call unchecked. Germline V CDR1 and CDR2: SGHVS, FQNEAQ. The length of the CDR3 is 15 residues. The CDR3 sequence: CASSLGARIVNEQFF. The whole variable domain, filled in from reference TRBV7-8 and TRBJ2-1, reads GAGVSQSPRYKVAKRGQDVALRCDPISGHVSLFWYQQALGQGPEFLTYFQNEAQLDKSGLPSDRFFAERPEGSVSTLKIQRTQQEDSAVYLCASSLGARIVNEQFFGPGTRLTVL.

V is TRBV18 and J is TRBJ2-1. The length of the CDR3 is 15 residues. CDR1 and CDR2 (germline): KGHSH, LQKENI. The CDR3 loop is CASSPMRESYNEQFF.

The chain couples TRBV5-1 to TRBJ2-5; the TRBD1 assignment by TCRdb is unverifiable without DNA. This CDR3 is built from 17 residues. Germline loops: CDR1 SGHRS, CDR2 YFSETQ. The CDR3 sequence is CASSFGGLGALRETQYF.

The J gene is TRBJ2-6, the V gene TRBV27; TCRdb selects TRBD1, and the lack of DNA leaves this call unchecked. The CDR3 sequence is 17 residues long. From germline, CDR1 is MNHEY and CDR2 SMNVEV (reference sequence). CDR3 protein: CASSLSPTVTGANVLTF.

This rearrangement joins TRBV4-1 to TRBJ2-1; TCRdb calls TRBD1, which cannot be checked without DNA. Germline V lookup: CDR1 MGHRA, CDR2 YSYEKL. The length of the CDR3 is 16 residues. The CDR3: CASSHLSRDSYNEQFF.

The chain has TRBV5-1 and TRBJ2-2. The CDR3 has 11 residues. Germline loops: CDR1 SGHRS, CDR2 YFSETQ. The CDR3: CASTGTGELFF. Based on the CDR3 plus reference TRBV5-1 and TRBJ2-2, the full variable domain is KAGVTQTPRYLIKTRGQQVTLSCSPISGHRSVSWYQQTPGQGLQFLFEYFSETQRNKGNFPGRFSGRQFSNSRSEMNVSTLELGDSALYLCASTGTGELFFGEGSRLTVL.

This chain links TRBV6-5 with TRBJ2-1; TCRdb selects TRBD1, and the lack of DNA leaves this call unchecked. The CDR3 has 14 amino acids. From germline, CDR1 is MNHEY and CDR2 SVGAGI. CDR3 loop: CASRRSRSYNEQFF.

The J gene is TRBJ2-7, the V gene TRBV11-2; the D call of TRBD2 rests on TCRdb alone, since no DNA is present to check it. The CDR3 extends over 15 amino acids. Looked up from germline, CDR1 is SGHAT and CDR2 is FQNNGV. The CDR3 here is CASSLTQLAAYEQYF.

The rearrangement uses TRBV20-1 and TRBJ2-3. The CDR3 has 13 amino acids. Germline CDR1 and CDR2: DFQATT and SNEGSKA (reference sequence). CDR3 sequence reads: CSLDIRAADTQYF.

The chain links TRBV7-6 to TRBJ1-6; lacking DNA, the TRBD1 call made by TCRdb goes unchecked. The CDR3 has 14 residues. Looked up from germline, CDR1 is SGHVS and CDR2 is FNYEAQ. The CDR3 sequence is CASRSGTAMSPLHF. The full variable domain, with the rest looked up from reference TRBV7-6 and TRBJ1-6, is GAGVSQSPRYKVTKRGQDVALRCDPISGHVSLYWYRQALGQGPEFLTYFNYEAQQDKSGLPNDRFSAERPEGSISTLTIQRTEQRDSAMYRCASRSGTAMSPLHFGNGTRLTVT.

The chain has TRBV5-1 and TRBJ2-5; TCRdb's D call of TRBD1 is untestable without DNA. CDR1 and CDR2 (germline): SGHRS, YFSETQ. CDR3 length: 14 amino acids. The CDR3 loop reads CASTYTGGQETQYF.

The genes are TRBV5-1 and TRBJ2-7. This CDR3 is built from 14 residues. Germline CDR1 SGHRS, CDR2 YFSETQ. CDR3 region: CASSLVGSFGEQYF.

The chain carries TRBV12-5 and TRBJ2-1. CDR1 LGHNT and CDR2 FRNRAP come from the germline V gene. The CDR3 covers 13 residues. This CDR3 reads CASGHDSHNEQFF. The variable domain in full, completed from reference TRBV12-5 and TRBJ2-1, reads DARVTQTPRHKVTEMGQEVTMRCQPILGHNTVFWYRQTMMQGLELLAYFRNRAPLDDSGMPKDRFSAEMPDATLATLKIQPSEPRDSAVYFCASGHDSHNEQFFGPGTRLTVL.

The V gene is TRBV7-9, the J gene TRBJ2-2. Germline CDR1 is SEHNR and CDR2 is FQNEAQ (reference sequence). This CDR3 is built from 14 residues. CDR3 in amino acids: CASSFSQGTGELFF.

This chain connects TRBV19 to TRBJ2-1; TCRdb designates TRBD1, a call that cannot be tested without DNA. This CDR3 is 16 amino acids long. Germline CDR1 is LNHDA and CDR2 is SQIVND (reference sequence). CDR3 in amino acids: CASSHGGAVGNNEQFF.

V usage is TRBV12-3 or TRBV12-4 and J usage is TRBJ2-7; without DNA, the TCRdb call of TRBD2 cannot be checked. This CDR3 contains 15 residues. Here the CDR3 reads CASSLSVSVSYEQYF.

The rearrangement links TRBV20-1 to TRBJ2-3; TCRdb's assignment of TRBD2 cannot be checked, as there is no DNA. The V gene's germline CDR1 is DFQATT and CDR2 SNEGSKA (reference sequence). The CDR3 is 14 residues long. The CDR3 sequence is CSAITSGYTDTQYF.

The rearrangement joins TRBV28 to TRBJ1-1. The CDR3 contains 12 residues. The germline gives CDR1 MDHEN, CDR2 SYDVKM. CDR3 amino acids: CASRPLLTEAFF.

CDR3 in amino acids: CASSQVDNLAGITDTQYF. The chain links TRBV4-1 to TRBJ2-3; absent DNA, TCRdb's TRBD2 call cannot be checked. The CDR3 contains 18 residues. The germline CDR1 and CDR2 sequences are MGHRA and YSYEKL.

The CDR3 protein is CASSLGLVYDEQFF. J is TRBJ2-1 and V is TRBV5-1; TCRdb's assignment of TRBD2 cannot be checked, as there is no DNA. Germline-derived CDR1 and CDR2 are SGHRS and YFSETQ. The CDR3 length is 14 residues.

This chain uses TRBV20-1 with TRBJ2-1. The germline V gene encodes CDR1 DFQATT and CDR2 SNEGSKA (reference sequence). The CDR3 extends over 12 amino acids. CDR3 amino acids: CSARVRDNEQFF.

The chain has TRBV7-2 and TRBJ2-2; TCRdb's D call of TRBD2 is untestable without DNA. This CDR3 region has 19 residues. Germline V gene data show CDR1 as SGHTA and CDR2 as FQGNSA. The CDR3 protein is CASRPPGLAGGRNTGELFF. The complete variable domain, with remaining parts taken from reference TRBV7-2 and TRBJ2-2, reads GAGVSQSPSNKVTEKGKDVELRCDPISGHTALYWYRQSLGQGLEFLIYFQGNSAPDKSGLPSDRFSAERTGGSVSTLTIQRTQQEDSAVYLCASRPPGLAGGRNTGELFFGEGSRLTVL.

CDR3 loop: CASSLMVGGGKTQYF. The chain is built from TRBV7-6 and TRBJ2-5; with no DNA, the TCRdb D assignment of TRBD2 cannot be verified. The CDR3 consists of 15 residues. CDR1 and CDR2 from the germline V gene are SGHVS and FNYEAQ.